Listed below are T cell receptor beta chains from one sample, sequenced in a study of regulatory T cells in long-lasting Graves disease. Each CDR3 protein is one row after TCRdb ran MiXCR on the multiplex PCR reads. The sample contains approximately 350,000 distinct CDR3 sequences, approximately 12% of which appear only once. These data were also reused for a study on T cells in Graves' hyperthyroidism and ophthalmopathy.

The sequences come from peripheral blood mononuclear cells (PBMCs), collected at new diagnosis, from a patient treated with antithyroid drugs. Receptors were obtained from a woman aged 18 to 35 with Graves disease. Both conserved end residues are part of each CDR3. A D gene is named only where the DNA matches it firmly. Clone sizes are given selectively: once, few, many, or a class where the clone is expanded.

clone_size,v_call,j_call,d_call,cdr3_aa,cdr3_nt
many,TRBV6-1,TRBJ2-2,TRBD1,CASRSPHRGQHGELFF,TGTGCCAGCAGGAGCCCCCACAGGGGGCAACACGGGGAGCTGTTTTTT
many,TRBV9,TRBJ2-1,TRBD2,CASSVAASGSYNEQFF,TGTGCCAGCAGCGTAGCTGCTAGCGGGAGCTACAATGAGCAGTTCTTC
.,TRBV7-6,TRBJ1-5,.,CASSLDRRQPQHF,TGTGCCAGCAGCTTAGATCGCCGTCAGCCCCAGCATTTT
.,TRBV3-1,TRBJ2-3,TRBD2,CASSHRILAGGPDTDTQYF,TGTGCCAGCAGCCATCGGATCCTAGCGGGGGGGCCGGACACAGATACGCAGTATTTT
many,TRBV18,TRBJ1-2,.,CASSPGSRNYGYTF,TGTGCCAGCTCACCAGGCAGCCGTAACTATGGCTACACCTTC
.,TRBV7-2,TRBJ2-7,.,CASSLAGVYEQYF,TGTGCCAGCAGCTTAGCGGGGGTCTACGAGCAGTACTTC
many,TRBV20-1,TRBJ2-5,.,CSARDGARVGETQYF,TGCAGTGCTAGAGACGGGGCAAGGGTAGGAGAGACCCAGTACTTC
many,TRBV28,TRBJ2-7,.,CASSLAPPATFNEQYF,TGTGCCAGCAGTTTGGCACCTCCGGCAACATTCAACGAGCAGTACTTC
few,TRBV27,TRBJ2-7,TRBD2,CASIRTSGSTLHEQYF,TGTGCCAGCATAAGGACTAGCGGGAGTACCCTCCACGAGCAGTACTTC
few,TRBV6-1,TRBJ1-4,TRBD1,CASSDRGGTNEKLFF,TGTGCCAGCAGTGACAGGGGGGGGACTAATGAAAAACTGTTTTTT
once,TRBV7-2,TRBJ2-3,TRBD2,CASSLAGKVGSF,TGTGCCAGCAGCCTAGCGGGCAAGGTGGGGTCTTTT